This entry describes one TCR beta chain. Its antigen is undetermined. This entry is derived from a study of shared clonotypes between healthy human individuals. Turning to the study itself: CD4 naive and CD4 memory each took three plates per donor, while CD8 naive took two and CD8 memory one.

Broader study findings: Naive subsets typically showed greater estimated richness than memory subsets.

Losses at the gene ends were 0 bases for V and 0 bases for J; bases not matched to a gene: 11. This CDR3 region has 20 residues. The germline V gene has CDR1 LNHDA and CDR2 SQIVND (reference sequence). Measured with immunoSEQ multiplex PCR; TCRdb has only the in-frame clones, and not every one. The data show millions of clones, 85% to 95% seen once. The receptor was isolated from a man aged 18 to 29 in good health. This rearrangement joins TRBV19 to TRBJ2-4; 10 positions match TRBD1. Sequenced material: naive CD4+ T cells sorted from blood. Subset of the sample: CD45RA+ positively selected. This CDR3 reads CASSIDLPGQGPGAKNIQYF. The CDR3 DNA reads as TGTGCCAGTAGTATAGACCTCCCGGGACAGGGGCCCGGAGCCAAAAACATTCAGTACTTC.